This T cell receptor (beta chain) appears in the sequencing data of a study of tumor-infiltrating lymphocytes in oesophageal squamous cell carcinoma (dated by TCRdb to 2016 to 2018). On this clonotype: Its binding antigen is unknown. The junction does not match germline at one end; this may be a read error.

The protocol used for the library was PCR. Sequencing was carried out with an Illumina HiSeq 2000. In TCRdb, the public reads were trimmed at Q25 with fastp and aligned with MiXCR, with productive beta chains retained. Under each unique CDR3 protein, matching rows form one entry showing the most common genes and DNA. This sample has over 15,000 distinct CDR3 sequences in its table, and approximately 50% of those were observed once. Around 24% of the sample goes to the ten largest clones. This sequence was found in a male donor with esophageal squamous cell carcinoma. Sequenced material: esophageal tumor tissue.

This receptor has the CDR3 CASSSGNSPLHF. The DNA sequence is TGTGCCAGCAGCTCGGGGAATTCACCCCTCCACTTC. This sequence uses TRBV7-3 and TRBJ2-7, and the D gene may be TRBD2, 5 bases matching. The CDR3 contains 12 residues, cysteine and phenylalanine counted. Only the CDR3 portion is preserved as DNA: 36 bases, with reading frame beginning at the first base. Per the germline V gene, SGHTA is the CDR1 and FQGTGA is the CDR2. Extended through the reference TRBV7-3 and TRBJ2-7 proteins, this CDR3 yields the full variable domain: GAGVSQTPSNKVTEKGKYVELRCDPISGHTALYWYRQSLGQGPEFLIYFQGTGAADDSGLPNDRFFAVRPEGSVSTLKIQRTERGDSAVYLCASSSGNSPLHFGPGTRLTVT.